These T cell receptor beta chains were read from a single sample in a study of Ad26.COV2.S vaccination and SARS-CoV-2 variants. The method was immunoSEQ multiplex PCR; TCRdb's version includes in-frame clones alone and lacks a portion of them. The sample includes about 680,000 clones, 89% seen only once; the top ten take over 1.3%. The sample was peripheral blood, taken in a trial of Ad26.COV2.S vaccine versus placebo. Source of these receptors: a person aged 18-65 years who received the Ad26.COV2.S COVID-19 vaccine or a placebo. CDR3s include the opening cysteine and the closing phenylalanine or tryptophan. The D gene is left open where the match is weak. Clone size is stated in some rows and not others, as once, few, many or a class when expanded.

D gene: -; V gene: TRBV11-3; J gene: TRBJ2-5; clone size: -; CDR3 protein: CASSRSKQGGGPQETQYF; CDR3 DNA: TGTGCCAGCAGCCGTAGTAAACAGGGAGGAGGCCCGCAAGAGACCCAGTACTTC
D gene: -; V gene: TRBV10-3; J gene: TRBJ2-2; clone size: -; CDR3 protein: CAISAETTGELFF; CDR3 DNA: TGTGCCATCAGCGCGGAGACGACCGGGGAGCTGTTTTTT
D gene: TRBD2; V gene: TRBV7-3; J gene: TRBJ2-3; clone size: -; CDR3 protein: CASSRGGYTDTQYF; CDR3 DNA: TGTGCCAGCAGCCGCGGGGGGTACACAGATACGCAGTATTTT
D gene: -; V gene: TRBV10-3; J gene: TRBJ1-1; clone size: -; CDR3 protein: CAISVQGFNTEAFF; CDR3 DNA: TGTGCCATCAGTGTACAGGGCTTCAACACTGAAGCTTTCTTT
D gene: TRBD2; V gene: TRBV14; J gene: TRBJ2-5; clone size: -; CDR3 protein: CASSQVLAGGQETQYF; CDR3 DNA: TGTGCCAGCAGCCAGGTACTAGCGGGAGGCCAAGAGACCCAGTACTTC
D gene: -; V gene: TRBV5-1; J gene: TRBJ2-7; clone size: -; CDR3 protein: CASSLVGGGGSYEQYF; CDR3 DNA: TGCGCCAGCAGCTTGGTGGGGGGAGGAGGGTCCTACGAGCAGTACTTC
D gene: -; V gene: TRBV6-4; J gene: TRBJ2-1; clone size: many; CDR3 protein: CASSDGSSYNEQFF; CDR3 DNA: TGTGCCAGCAGTGACGGGAGCTCCTACAATGAGCAGTTCTTC
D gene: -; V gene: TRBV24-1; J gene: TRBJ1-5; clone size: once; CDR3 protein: CATSDRPGDGGNQPQHF; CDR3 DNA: TGTGCCACCAGTGATCGTCCGGGGGACGGAGGAAATCAGCCCCAGCATTTT
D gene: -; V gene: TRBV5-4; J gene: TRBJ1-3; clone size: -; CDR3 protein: CASSLGSYGRTGNTIYF; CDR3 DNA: TGTGCCAGCAGCTTGGGATCCTACGGGCGGACTGGAAACACCATATATTTT
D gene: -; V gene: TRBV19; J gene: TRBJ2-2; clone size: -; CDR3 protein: CARRVRGTGELFF; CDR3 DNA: TGTGCCAGGAGAGTGAGGGGTACCGGGGAGCTGTTTTTT
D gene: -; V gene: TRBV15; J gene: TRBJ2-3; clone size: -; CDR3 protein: CATSRDPALTSTDTQYF; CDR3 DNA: TGTGCCACCAGCAGAGATCCAGCTCTGACTAGCACAGATACGCAGTATTTT
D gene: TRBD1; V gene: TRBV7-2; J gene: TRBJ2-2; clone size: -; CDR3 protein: CASSPGQGLSPPGELFF; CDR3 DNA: TGTGCCAGCAGCCCGGGACAGGGGCTTTCTCCACCCGGGGAGCTGTTTTTT
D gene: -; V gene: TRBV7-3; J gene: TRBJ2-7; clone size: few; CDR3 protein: CASSLMGVSSEQYF; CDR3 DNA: TGTGCCAGCAGCTTAATGGGGGTTTCGAGCGAGCAGTACTTC
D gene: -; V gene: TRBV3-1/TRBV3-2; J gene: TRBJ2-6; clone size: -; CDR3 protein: CASSQERRTSGANVLTF; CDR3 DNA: TGTGCCAGCAGCCAAGAGAGGCGGACGTCTGGGGCCAACGTCCTGACTTTC
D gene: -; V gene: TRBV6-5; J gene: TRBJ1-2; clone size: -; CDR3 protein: CASRSGTWGRGYTF; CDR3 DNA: TGTGCCAGCAGGTCCGGGACATGGGGAAGAGGCTACACCTTC
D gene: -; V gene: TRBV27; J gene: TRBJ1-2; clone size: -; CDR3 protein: CASSLSAGTPNYGYTF; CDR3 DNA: TGTGCCAGCAGTTTATCCGCAGGCACCCCTAACTATGGCTACACCTTC
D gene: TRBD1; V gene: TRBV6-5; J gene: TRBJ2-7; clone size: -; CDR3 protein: CASRTPGQGGYEQYF; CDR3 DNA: TGTGCCAGCAGGACACCGGGACAGGGTGGGTACGAGCAGTACTTC
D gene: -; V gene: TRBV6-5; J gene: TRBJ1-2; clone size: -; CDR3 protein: CASSRTTGFHGYTF; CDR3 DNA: TGTGCCAGCAGCCGCACCACAGGGTTCCATGGCTACACCTTC
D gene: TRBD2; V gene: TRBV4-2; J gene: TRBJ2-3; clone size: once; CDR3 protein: CASSGVAGGSTDTQYF; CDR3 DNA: TGTGCCAGCAGTGGTGTAGCGGGGGGTAGCACAGATACGCAGTATTTT
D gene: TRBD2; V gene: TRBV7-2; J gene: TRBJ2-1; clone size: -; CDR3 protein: CASSLALAGTYNEQFF; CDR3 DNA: TGTGCCAGCAGCTTAGCACTAGCGGGCACCTACAATGAGCAGTTCTTC
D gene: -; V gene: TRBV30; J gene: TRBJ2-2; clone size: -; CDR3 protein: CAWGKQGVATGELFF; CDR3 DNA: TGTGCCTGGGGTAAACAGGGAGTGGCTACCGGGGAGCTGTTTTTT
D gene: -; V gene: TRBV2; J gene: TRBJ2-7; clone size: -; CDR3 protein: CASSDRNYEQYF; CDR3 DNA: TGTGCCAGCAGTGACAGGAACTACGAGCAGTACTTC
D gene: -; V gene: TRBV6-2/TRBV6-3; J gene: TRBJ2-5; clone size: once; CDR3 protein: CASSYSPDSRYQETQYF; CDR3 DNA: TGTGCCAGCAGTTACAGCCCGGACAGTAGGTACCAAGAGACCCAGTACTTC
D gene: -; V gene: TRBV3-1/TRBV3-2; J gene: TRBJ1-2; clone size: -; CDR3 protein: CASSQDEGHPRLPFLFYGYTF; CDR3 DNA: TGTGCCAGCAGCCAAGATGAAGGGCACCCTCGCCTACCATTCCTCTTTTATGGCTACACCTTC
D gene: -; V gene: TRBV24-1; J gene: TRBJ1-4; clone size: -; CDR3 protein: CATSDGTNEKLFF; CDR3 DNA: TGTGCCACCTCGGATGGGACTAATGAAAAACTGTTTTTT
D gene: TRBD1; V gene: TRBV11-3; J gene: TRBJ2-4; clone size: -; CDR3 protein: CASSQGQPTDIQYF; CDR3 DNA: TGTGCCAGCAGCCAGGGACAGCCGACGGACATTCAGTACTTC
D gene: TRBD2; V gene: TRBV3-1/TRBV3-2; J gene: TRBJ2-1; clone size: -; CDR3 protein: CASSQDGLAGVEFF; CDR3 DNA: TGTGCCAGCAGCCAAGATGGGCTAGCGGGAGTGGAGTTCTTC
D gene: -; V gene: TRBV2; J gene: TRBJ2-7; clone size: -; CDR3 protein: CASRGHEQYF; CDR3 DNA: TGTGCCAGCCGTGGGCACGAGCAGTACTTC
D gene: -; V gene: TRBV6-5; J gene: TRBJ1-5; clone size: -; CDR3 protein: CASSGKTEFHQPQHF; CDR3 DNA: TGTGCCAGCAGCGGAAAGACGGAGTTCCATCAGCCCCAGCATTTT
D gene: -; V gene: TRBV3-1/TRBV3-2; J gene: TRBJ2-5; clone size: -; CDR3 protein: CASSQDKGRSSWDF; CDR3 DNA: TGTGCCAGCAGCCAAGATAAGGGACGTTCTAGTTGGGACTTC
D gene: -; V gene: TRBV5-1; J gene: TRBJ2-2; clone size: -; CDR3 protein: CASSPPPTGGVGLAGNTGELFF; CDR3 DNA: TGCGCCAGCAGCCCCCCCCCGACAGGGGGTGTTGGCCTAGCGGGGAACACCGGGGAGCTGTTTTTT
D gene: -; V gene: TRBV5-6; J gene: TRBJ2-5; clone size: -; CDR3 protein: CASSFTGAQETQYF; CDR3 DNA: TGTGCCAGCAGCTTTACGGGAGCACAAGAGACCCAGTACTTC
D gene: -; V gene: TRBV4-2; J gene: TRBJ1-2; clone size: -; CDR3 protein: CASSQDLQGAHVYGYTF; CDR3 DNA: TGTGCCAGCAGCCAAGATCTTCAGGGAGCTCACGTCTATGGCTACACCTTC
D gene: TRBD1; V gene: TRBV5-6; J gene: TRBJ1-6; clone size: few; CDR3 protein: CASSLYRGSEAPLHF; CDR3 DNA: TGTGCCAGCAGCTTGTACAGGGGGTCGGAGGCACCCCTCCACTTT
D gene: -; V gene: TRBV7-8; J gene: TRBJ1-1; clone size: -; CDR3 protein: CASSLRTEAFF; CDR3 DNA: TGTGCCAGCAGCTTAAGGACTGAAGCTTTCTTT
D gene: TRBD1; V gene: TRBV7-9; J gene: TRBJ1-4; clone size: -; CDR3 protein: CASSERPGQGTNEKLFF; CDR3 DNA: TGTGCCAGCAGCGAAAGGCCGGGACAGGGAACTAATGAAAAACTGTTTTTT
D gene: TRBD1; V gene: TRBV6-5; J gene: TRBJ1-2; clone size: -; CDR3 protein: CASSYSRQGSNYGYTF; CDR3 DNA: TGTGCCAGCAGTTACTCGAGACAGGGATCGAACTATGGCTACACCTTC
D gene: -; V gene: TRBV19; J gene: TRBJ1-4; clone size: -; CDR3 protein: CASSIIVSSEKLFF; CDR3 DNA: TGTGCCAGTAGTATCATAGTCAGTAGTGAAAAACTGTTTTTT
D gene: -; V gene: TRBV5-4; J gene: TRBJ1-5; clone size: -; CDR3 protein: CASSLDSGQPQHF; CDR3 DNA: TGTGCCAGCAGCTTGGATAGCGGCCAGCCCCAGCATTTT
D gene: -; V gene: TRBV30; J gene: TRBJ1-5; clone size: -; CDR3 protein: CAWTPGVQFRNQPQHF; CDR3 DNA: TGTGCCTGGACCCCAGGGGTGCAGTTTAGGAATCAGCCCCAGCATTTT
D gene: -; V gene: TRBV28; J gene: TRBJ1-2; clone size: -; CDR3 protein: CASMPPGAPLYGYTF; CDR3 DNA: TGTGCCAGCATGCCCCCAGGGGCACCTCTCTATGGCTACACCTTC
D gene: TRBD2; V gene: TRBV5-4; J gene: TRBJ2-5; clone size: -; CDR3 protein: CASSPTSQRGGRETQYF; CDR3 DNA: TGTGCCAGCAGCCCAACAAGCCAGCGGGGGGGCCGGGAGACCCAGTACTTC